This T cell receptor beta chain was sequenced for a study of ipilimumab plus nivolumab after autologous stem cell transplantation (dated by TCRdb to about 2021). Looking at the study overall: The median number of doses received by trial patients was about five for ipilimumab and about eight for nivolumab. High-risk transplant-naive patients and patients relapsing within 3 years of a first autologous transplant were included in the myeloma cohort. Patients with high-risk diffuse large B cell lymphoma, mature T cell lymphoma, or multiple myeloma undergoing autologous transplant were enrolled in the trial. The intent-to-treat population of the trial was made up of about 37 patients. Overall study outcomes, separate from this receptor: Per the authors, a biologic rationale for further study of the post-transplant checkpoint inhibition approach was offered by T cell receptor repertoire, regulatory T cell phenotype and gut microbiota profiles. Combined checkpoint inhibition as post-transplant consolidation was concluded by the authors to appear tolerable.

In this sample, this clone turned up a few times. The specificity of this receptor is unknown. No much larger clonotype is one base removed from it; base qualities were not supplied. Starting 14 to 28 days after the autologous transplant, patients began checkpoint therapy, which included ipilimumab at 1 mg/kg intravenously on day 1 of selected weeks. The nivolumab dose was 3 mg/kg intravenously, delivered on day 1 of weeks 1, 4, 7, 10, and every two weeks through week 26. This was a Phase Ib clinical trial that tested ipilimumab plus nivolumab, given as combined checkpoint inhibition, for consolidation following autologous stem cell transplantation. Library method: the immunoSEQ multiplex PCR assay. TCRdb provides this immuneACCESS table in a form limited to in-frame rearrangements. Some clones are lacking; in checked studies, under half of them reflect an unresolved V gene, and why the rest are absent is not known. This sample comprises about 9,500 clones, about 70% of them detected only once. 17% of the sample goes to the ten largest clones.

Relative to germline, V is missing 6 bases and J is missing 2 bases, with 8 bases of the junction outside any gene match. The CDR3 measures 15 amino acids from cysteine to phenylalanine. This entry keeps only the CDR3 DNA: 45 bases, framed from base 1. The germline V gene (reference sequence) specifies MNHNY as CDR1 and SVGAGI as CDR2. The receptor chain draws on TRBV6-6 and TRBJ2-7, with 9 bases aligning to TRBD1. This clonotype was obtained from a female donor with multiple myeloma. The starting material was PBMCs, obtained in a trial of ipilimumab plus nivolumab as post-transplant consolidation. The DNA reads as follows: TGTGCCAGCAGGCCCTGGGACAGGGATCCCTACGAGCAGTACTTC. It translates to CASRPWDRDPYEQYF.